This T cell receptor (beta chain) was recovered during a study of blood T cell repertoires in COVID-19. Trimming at V came to 0 bases and at J to 9 bases, leaving 5 bases not matched to a gene. This CDR3 has 15 amino acids. From germline, CDR1 is ENHRY and CDR2 SYGVKD. Profiling relied on immunoSEQ multiplex PCR, and the TCRdb table lists in-frame clones only, not all of them. Of hundreds of thousands of clones listed, approximately 80% were seen once; the top ten hold roughly 7%. The sequence came from a woman aged 45-65 years with acute or convalescent COVID-19. The specimen was peripheral blood. The V call is TRBV10-3, the J call TRBJ2-1; 10 bases line up with TRBD2. In DNA form, the CDR3 reads TGTGCCATCAGTGAGTCGCTAGCGGGAGACGGTGAGCAGTTCTTC. Residues: CAISESLAGDGEQFF.